A single sample gave rise to the 3 T cell receptor beta chains below, sequenced in a study of cytomegalovirus exposure and HLA in healthy donors (dated by TCRdb to the late 2010s). Receptor amplification or capture employed the immunoSEQ multiplex PCR assay. A mixture of 60 forward primers for TCR Vbeta segments and 13 reverse primers for TCR Jbeta segments was used in the multiplex PCR. Drawn from immuneACCESS, this table holds only the in-frame rearrangements with V and J called that TCRdb kept. Clones are partly lost; checked studies trace under half to an unresolved V gene and leave the rest unexplained. The sample table lists about 230,000 clones, roughly 84% of them with a count of one. Roughly 0.26% of the sample lies in the top ten. Sequencing input: PBMCs. Receptor source: a girl aged 2-15 years in good health and CMV-seronegative.

The rearrangement uses TRBV30 and TRBJ1-2; tentatively, D is TRBD1 (5 bases). Per germline, CDR1 GTSNPN and CDR2 SVGIG (reference sequence). The CDR3 spans 12 residues. V shed 4 bases and J shed 4 bases, with 10 bases lying between them. This CDR3 reads CAWTGHPYGYTF. The CDR3 DNA reads TGTGCCTGGACTGGACACCCCTATGGCTACACCTTC.

V gene TRBV21-1 combines with J gene TRBJ1-1; the D call of TRBD1 is as the table states it, not checked on the DNA. TRBV21-1 is assigned pseudogene status. The CDR3 totals 12 residues. The CDR3 reads CARLQGVPEAFF. The CDR3 region has the DNA TGTGCCAGGTTACAGGGTGTCCCTGAAGCTTTCTTT.

The chain uses TRBV19 and TRBJ2-7; D may be TRBD2 (6 bases). Per germline, CDR1 LNHDA and CDR2 SQIVND (reference sequence). With 4 bases removed from V and 2 bases from J, the gap between germline ends came to 12 bases. There are 14 residues in the CDR3. The CDR3 is CASSNPSVPYEQYF. The CDR3 coding sequence is TGTGCCAGTAGTAATCCTAGCGTTCCCTACGAGCAGTACTTC.